These T cell receptor beta chains were read from a single sample in a study of human T cells and chemical hapten exposure. Using its own MiXCR run on the RACE reads, TCRdb lists one record per CDR3 protein. Of more than 75,000 distinct CDR3 sequences in the sample, approximately 8.6% were seen once. Sequences were obtained from whole blood. The source is a male donor in good health. Some clones in this sample may be carry-over from other donors' samples. The CDR3 runs from the conserved cysteine through the conserved F or W. A D gene is named only where the DNA matches it firmly. Clone sizes are given selectively: once, few, many, or a class where the clone is expanded.

J	size	V	D	DNA	CDR3
TRBJ1-1	-	TRBV3-1	-	TGTGCCAGCACCGCGTGGGGGGTAACTGAAGCTTTCTTT	CASTAWGVTEAFF
TRBJ2-6	few	TRBV7-9	-	TGTGCCAGCAGCTCCTTGTTGGCTGGGGCCAACGTCCTGACTTTC	CASSSLLAGANVLTF
TRBJ1-1	many	TRBV27	-	TGTGCCAGCAGTTCCCAAGGCTGGACCACTGAAGCTTTCTTT	CASSSQGWTTEAFF
TRBJ2-2	many	TRBV7-3	TRBD1	TGTGCCAGCAGCTTACCCGGGACAGGGGGCCCCCACACCGGGGAGCTGTTTTTT	CASSLPGTGGPHTGELFF
TRBJ1-3	few	TRBV6-5	-	TGTGCCAGCAGTTACTCCGGAGCCTCTGGAAACACCATATATTTT	CASSYSGASGNTIYF
TRBJ2-5	-	TRBV29-1	-	TGCAGCGTTCTATACCGCCTCCATCAAGAGACCCAGTACTTC	CSVLYRLHQETQYF
TRBJ2-2	-	TRBV6-5	-	TGTGCCAGCAGTTCCGCAGCGACTGTGACCGGGGAGCTGTTTTTT	CASSSAATVTGELFF
TRBJ2-7	-	TRBV20-1	-	TGCAGTGCTAGAGATATCGGGAAAACCTACGAGCAGTACTTC	CSARDIGKTYEQYF
TRBJ2-7	-	TRBV29-1	-	TGCAGCGTTAGGGACGGTGACGAGCAGTACTTC	CSVRDGDEQYF
TRBJ1-1	few	TRBV3-1	-	TGTGCCTCGCGAGTGTCGGGAAACACTGAAGCTTTCTTT	CASRVSGNTEAFF
TRBJ1-1	few	TRBV5-1	TRBD1	TGCGCCAGCAGCATTCAGGGGGCGCACACTGAAGCTTTCTTT	CASSIQGAHTEAFF
TRBJ2-7	many	TRBV20-1	-	TGCAGTGCTAGACTAGACGAGCAGTACTTC	CSARLDEQYF
TRBJ2-1	-	TRBV5-1	-	TGCGCCAGCAGCCTCGTAGCGGCTAGCTCCTACAATGAGCAGTTCTTC	CASSLVAASSYNEQFF
TRBJ2-1	few	TRBV12-3/TRBV12-4	TRBD2	TGTGCCAGCCGCGGCGGGGGGGCCGGAGGCAATGAGCAGTTCTTC	CASRGGGAGGNEQFF
TRBJ2-2	few	TRBV5-4	TRBD2	TGTGCCAGCAGCTCAGTTGGCGGGAGCTACGGGGAGCTGTTTTTT	CASSSVGGSYGELFF
TRBJ2-6	few	TRBV14	-	TGTGCCAGCAGAAAGGCCTACGGGGCTGATAGCTCTGGGGCCAACGTCCTGACTTTC	CASRKAYGADSSGANVLTF
TRBJ1-1	-	TRBV14	TRBD1	TGTGCCAGCAGCCAGATACAGGGGAGGAACACTGAAGCTTTCTTT	CASSQIQGRNTEAFF
TRBJ1-2	-	TRBV12-3/TRBV12-4	TRBD1	TGTGCCAGCAGCACCTCGGACAGGGCGCATGGCTACACCTTC	CASSTSDRAHGYTF
TRBJ2-7	-	TRBV6-5	-	TGTGCCAGCAGTTACAGGGGTAACCCCCCCTACGAGCAGTACTTC	CASSYRGNPPYEQYF
TRBJ2-7	-	TRBV4-2	TRBD1	TGTGCCAGCAGCCAGGGGACAGGGGGAGGGGACGAGCAGTACTTC	CASSQGTGGGDEQYF
TRBJ1-1	-	TRBV10-1	TRBD1	TGCGCCAGCAAAAAATACAGGGGTGACACTGAAGCTTTCTTT	CASKKYRGDTEAFF
TRBJ1-1	-	TRBV29-1	-	TGCAGCGTTGTTTGGAACACTGAAGCTTTCTTT	CSVVWNTEAFF
TRBJ2-6	many	TRBV5-5	TRBD1	TGTGCCAGCAGCTTGGGACAGGGGGCGCTCCTTGGGGCCAACGTCCTGACTTTC	CASSLGQGALLGANVLTF
TRBJ1-1	few	TRBV6-5	TRBD1	TGTGCCAGCAGGGGACAGGGTTGGGGGTTCGTGGACACTGAAGCTTTCTTT	CASRGQGWGFVDTEAFF
TRBJ1-1	few	TRBV7-9	-	TGTGCCAGCAGTACCCTGAACACTGAAGCTTTCTTT	CASSTLNTEAFF
TRBJ1-1	-	TRBV2	TRBD1	TGTGCCAGCAGCGTACAGGGGGCAGGGAGCACTGAAGCTTTCTTT	CASSVQGAGSTEAFF
TRBJ1-5	-	TRBV2	-	TGTGCCAGCAGTTCCCAGGGACCCTCGCACCATTTT	CASSSQGPSHHF
TRBJ2-7	many	TRBV4-2	-	TGTGCCAGCAGCCAAGGCGCCCGGACGCCAGACTACGAGCAGTACTTC	CASSQGARTPDYEQYF
TRBJ2-3	few	TRBV20-1	-	TGCAGTGCTGACCGACCACAGGGTCCCACAGATACGCAGTATTTT	CSADRPQGPTDTQYF
TRBJ1-1	many	TRBV4-1	-	TGCGCCAGCAGCCGAGGACAGTCCACTGAAGCTTTCTTT	CASSRGQSTEAFF
TRBJ1-6	-	TRBV20-1	-	TGCAGTGCTAGAGTTTACAGTGAGAATAATTCACCCCTCCACTTT	CSARVYSENNSPLHF
TRBJ1-1	-	TRBV3-1	-	TGTGCCAGCAGCCAAGTTGGAGGGGTCTCTGAAGCTTTCTTT	CASSQVGGVSEAFF
TRBJ2-5	-	TRBV4-1	-	TGCGCCAGCAGCCAAGCGGGCGACCAAGAGACCCAGTACTTC	CASSQAGDQETQYF
TRBJ1-6	-	TRBV4-1	-	TGCGCCAGCAGCCGGGACCCTCCGAATTCACCCCTCCACTTT	CASSRDPPNSPLHF
TRBJ2-7	few	TRBV20-1	-	TGCAGTGCTAGAGGATCGGGTAGGACCTACGAGCAGTACTTC	CSARGSGRTYEQYF
TRBJ1-4	many	TRBV15	-	TGTGCCACCAGCAGGGACCTTAATGAAAAACTGTTTTTT	CATSRDLNEKLFF
TRBJ2-3	few	TRBV5-4	-	TGTGCCAGCTCGCCTAGCAACACAGATACGCAGTATTTT	CASSPSNTDTQYF
TRBJ1-1	few	TRBV29-1	TRBD1	TGCAGCGGTACAGGGGGAACCACTGAAGCTTTCTTT	CSGTGGTTEAFF
TRBJ1-2	-	TRBV7-2	TRBD1	TGTGCCAGCAGCCCATCAGGACAGGGAGGTTTCGGCTACACCTTC	CASSPSGQGGFGYTF
TRBJ2-7	many	TRBV4-3	-	TGCGCCAGCAGCCGCGAGCGGAGGACCTACGAGCAGTACTTC	CASSRERRTYEQYF
TRBJ2-5	many	TRBV18	-	TGTGCCAGCTCACCCCCGGGACTTCCAGAGACCCAGTACTTC	CASSPPGLPETQYF